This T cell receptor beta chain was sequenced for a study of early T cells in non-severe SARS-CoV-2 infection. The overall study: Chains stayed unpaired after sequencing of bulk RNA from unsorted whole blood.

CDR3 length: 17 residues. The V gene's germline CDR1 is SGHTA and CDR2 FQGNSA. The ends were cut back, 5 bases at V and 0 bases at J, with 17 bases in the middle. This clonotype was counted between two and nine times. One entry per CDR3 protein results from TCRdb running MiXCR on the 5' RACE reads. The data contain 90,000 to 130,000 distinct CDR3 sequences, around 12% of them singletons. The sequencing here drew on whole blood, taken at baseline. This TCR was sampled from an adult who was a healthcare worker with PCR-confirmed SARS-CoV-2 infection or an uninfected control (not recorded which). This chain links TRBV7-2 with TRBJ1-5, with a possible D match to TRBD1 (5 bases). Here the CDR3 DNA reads TGTGCCAGCAGCCTCCGGACACTTCCGAATAGCAATCAGCCCCAGCATTTT. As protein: CASSLRTLPNSNQPQHF.